This record covers a single TCR beta chain. Its antigen is currently unknown. Carrying unique molecular identifiers, the cDNA also gained a universal primer site through template switching. TCRdb called the 5' RACE reads again in MiXCR, with one record for every CDR3 protein. The profile shows about 340,000 distinct CDR3 sequences, more than 9% of them singletons. The sample belongs to a study of identical twins. Study-level results: Models underpredicted monozygotic twin sharing of out-of-frame TCR alpha. Within cord blood, abundant beta clonotypes carried fewer insertions, but memory repertoires showed no such trend. Sequences that were beta out-of-frame showed weaker excess twin sharing.

The same sample was also studied in work on yellow fever vaccine responses in identical twins.

Sequences were obtained from CD8+ T cells sorted from blood. This sequence originates from a woman younger than 30 in good health.

As DNA, the CDR3 is TGCGCCAGCAGCTTCTCCTTAGCGATTTCGAGGGGGGAGACCCAGTACTTC. Translated: CASSFSLAISRGETQYF. This chain links TRBV5-1 with TRBJ2-5; the D gene is possibly TRBD1 (6 bases). This CDR3 contains 17 residues. The germline V gene has CDR1 SGHRS and CDR2 YFSETQ. V gave up 2 bases and J gave up 5 bases, with 22 bases separating them.